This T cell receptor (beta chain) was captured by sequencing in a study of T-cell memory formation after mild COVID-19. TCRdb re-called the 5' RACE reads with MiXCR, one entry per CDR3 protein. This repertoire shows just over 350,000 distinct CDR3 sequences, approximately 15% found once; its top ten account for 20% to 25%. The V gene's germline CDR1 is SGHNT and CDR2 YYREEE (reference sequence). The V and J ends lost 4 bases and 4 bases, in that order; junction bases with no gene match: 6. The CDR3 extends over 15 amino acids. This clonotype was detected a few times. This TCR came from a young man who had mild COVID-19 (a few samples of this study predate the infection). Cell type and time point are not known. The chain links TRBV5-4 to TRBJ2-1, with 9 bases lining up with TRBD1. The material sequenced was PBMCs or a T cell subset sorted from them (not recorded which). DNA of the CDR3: TGTGCCAGCAGCAAGGGACAGGGTTTGTACAATGAGCAGTTCTTC. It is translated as CASSKGQGLYNEQFF.